Following are 15 T cell receptor beta chains from one sample sequenced in a study of blood T cell repertoires in COVID-19. Sequencing was performed with immunoSEQ multiplex PCR; in TCRdb, only in-frame clones are kept and a portion is missing. The table shows approximately 190,000 clones, with around 83% occurring only once. Specimen: peripheral blood. The receptors come from a woman between 40 and 50 years old with acute or convalescent COVID-19.

This chain links TRBV6-6 with TRBJ2-2, with 7 positions matching TRBD2. The CDR3 loop spans 16 amino acids. Germline CDR1 is MNHNY and CDR2 is SVGAGI (reference sequence). V trimming: 0 bases; J trimming: 4 bases; junction bases outside the gene matches: 5. CDR3 nucleotides: TGTGCCAGCAGTTACTCGCGGGAGTGGAGCACCGGGGAGCTGTTTTTT. It is translated as CASSYSREWSTGELFF.

This clone has only one observation. V usage is TRBV10-1 and J usage is TRBJ2-1, with 14 bases lining up with TRBD2. CDR3 length: 15 residues. Per the germline V gene, CDR1 is WNHNN and CDR2 is SYGVQD (reference sequence). Unmatched junction bases numbered 8, after V lost 8 bases and J lost 8 bases. CDR3 residues: CASVSGTSGSDEQFF. CDR3 nucleotides: TGCGCCAGCGTTTCGGGGACTAGCGGGAGTGATGAGCAGTTCTTC.

The CDR3 region has the DNA TGTGCCAGCAGTGGGACAGGGGGGGGTAATTCACCCCTCCACTTT. This codes for CASSGTGGGNSPLHF. The chain carries TRBV2 and TRBJ1-6, with 10 bases matching TRBD1. Unmatched junction bases numbered 3, after V lost 4 bases and J lost 6 bases. Germline CDR1 reads SNHLY; CDR2 reads FYNNEI. The CDR3 is made up of 15 amino acids.

V and J are TRBV7-9 and TRBJ2-5, with 9 bases fitting TRBD2. This CDR3 has 16 amino acids. Germline V lookup: CDR1 SEHNR, CDR2 FQNEAQ (reference sequence). With V trimmed by 7 bases and J by 7 bases, 16 bases remained unmatched. The CDR3 DNA follows: TGTGCCAGCATCGCGGAACGAGCGGGAGGTGCAGCGACCCAGTACTTC. Its translation: CASIAERAGGAATQYF.

V and J are TRBV24-1 and TRBJ2-2; 10 positions match TRBD1. CDR1 and CDR2 (germline): KGHDR, SFDVKD. The CDR3 runs to 17 residues. J was trimmed by 5 bases and V by 4 bases; bases with no gene match: 9. The CDR3 nucleotides are TGTGCCACCAGTGACCACGACAGGGGGCGAGGGACCGGGGAGCTGTTTTTT. It yields the protein CATSDHDRGRGTGELFF.

The V call is TRBV15, the J call TRBJ2-1; TRBD2 agrees at 7 bases. Germline V lookup: CDR1 LNHNV, CDR2 YYDKDF (reference sequence). The CDR3 sequence is 15 residues long. Losses at the gene ends were 2 bases for V and 4 bases for J; bases not matched to a gene: 5. Here the CDR3 DNA reads TGTGCCACCAGCAGATCCCGGCGGGAGTACAATGAGCAGTTCTTC. This gives the protein CATSRSRREYNEQFF.

V usage is TRBV18 and J usage is TRBJ1-1, with TRBD1 identical over 7 bases. CDR1 KGHSH and CDR2 LQKENI come from the germline V gene. The CDR3 contains 15 residues. The trim removed 3 bases at V and 5 bases at J, leaving 9 bases unmatched. As DNA, the CDR3 is TGTGCCAGCTCACCGCGGACAGGACCAGGGACTGAAGCTTTCTTT. The encoded protein is CASSPRTGPGTEAFF.

This chain links TRBV6-5 with TRBJ2-7, with 9 bases fitting TRBD1. J was trimmed by 2 bases and V by 6 bases; bases with no gene match: 5. The length of the CDR3 is 14 residues. The germline V gene encodes CDR1 MNHEY and CDR2 SVGAGI. The CDR3 DNA reads as TGTGCCAGCAGAGGGGACAGGGCGACCTACGAGCAGTACTTC. It specifies CASRGDRATYEQYF.

This chain uses TRBV29-1 with TRBJ2-1, with 8 bases that match TRBD2. CDR3 size: 14 residues. Germline V lookup: CDR1 SQVTM, CDR2 ANQGSEA. Losses at the gene ends were 3 bases for V and 7 bases for J; bases not matched to a gene: 8. For the CDR3, the DNA is TGCAGCGTTGAGACAGCGGGAGTTGGGAATGAGCAGTTCTTC. This encodes CSVETAGVGNEQFF.

The chain is built from TRBV10-3 and TRBJ1-2, with D perhaps matching TRBD1 (6 bases). The V gene lost 10 bases and the J gene lost 3 bases, with 24 bases spanning the gap. The CDR3 has 16 amino acids. Germline values: CDR1 ENHRY, CDR2 SYGVKD. CDR3 DNA: TGTGCCACCCGTATGTCAACGCCTTCAGGGGACTATGGCTACACCTTC. Encoded protein: CATRMSTPSGDYGYTF.

This chain links TRBV5-1 with TRBJ1-2; possible D gene TRBD1, 6 bases. Germline V CDR1 and CDR2: SGHRS, YFSETQ. V was clipped by 3 bases and J by 3 bases, with 15 bases between them. The CDR3 runs 15 residues. CDR3 sequence (DNA): TGCGCCAGCAGCTCCGCGGGGGCGCAGGACTATGGCTACACCTTC. Residues: CASSSAGAQDYGYTF. Variable domain in full (rest from reference TRBV5-1 and TRBJ1-2): KAGVTQTPRYLIKTRGQQVTLSCSPISGHRSVSWYQQTPGQGLQFLFEYFSETQRNKGNFPGRFSGRQFSNSRSEMNVSTLELGDSALYLCASSSAGAQDYGYTFGSGTRLTVV.

The DNA of the CDR3 is TGTGCCAGCAGCTCAGGAAAAGGACAGGTTGGGGCAACTAATGAAAAACTGTTTTTT. Encoded protein: CASSSGKGQVGATNEKLFF. The J gene is TRBJ1-4, the V gene TRBV11-3, with 7 bases aligning to TRBD1. The CDR3 runs 19 residues. Trimming removed 4 bases from V and 0 bases from J; junction bases left unmatched: 14. The germline gives CDR1 SGHNT, CDR2 YENEEA.

J is TRBJ1-2 and V is TRBV11-1, with D possibly matching TRBD1 (6 bases). Per germline, CDR1 SGHAT and CDR2 FQDESV (reference sequence). Trimming took off 3 bases at V and 5 bases at J, with 10 bases between the two ends. The length of the CDR3 is 13 residues. CDR3 sequence reads: CASSFGQTYGYTF. The DNA for the CDR3 is TGTGCCAGCAGCTTTGGACAGACGTATGGCTACACCTTC.

This clone turned up a few times. This chain joins TRBV4-1 and TRBJ1-2, with TRBD1 as a possible D gene (5 bases). This CDR3 comprises 15 residues. Germline loops: CDR1 MGHRA, CDR2 YSYEKL. The germline V and J ends were trimmed by 0 bases and 3 bases, with 11 bases remaining between them. CDR3 region: CASSQEETVHYGYTF. The DNA of the CDR3 is TGCGCCAGCAGCCAAGAAGAGACAGTTCACTATGGCTACACCTTC.

V is TRBV30 and J is TRBJ2-7; 7 nucleotides match TRBD1. Germline CDR1 and CDR2: GTSNPN and SVGIG (reference sequence). The CDR3 covers 15 residues. J was trimmed by 4 bases and V by 0 bases; bases with no gene match: 9. The CDR3 is CAWSVGVGGFYEQYF. Written as DNA, the CDR3 is TGTGCCTGGAGTGTAGGGGTAGGGGGCTTTTACGAGCAGTACTTC.